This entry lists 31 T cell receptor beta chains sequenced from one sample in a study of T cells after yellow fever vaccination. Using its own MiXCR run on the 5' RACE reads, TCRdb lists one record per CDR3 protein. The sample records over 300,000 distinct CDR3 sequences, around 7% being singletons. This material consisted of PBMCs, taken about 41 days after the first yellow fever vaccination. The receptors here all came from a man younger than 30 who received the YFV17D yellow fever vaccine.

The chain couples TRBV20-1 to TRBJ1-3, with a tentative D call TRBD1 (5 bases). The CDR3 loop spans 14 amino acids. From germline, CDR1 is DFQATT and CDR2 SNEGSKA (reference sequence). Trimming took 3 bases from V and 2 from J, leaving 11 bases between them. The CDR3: CSARAGTTGNTIYF. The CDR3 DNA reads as TGCAGTGCTAGGGCGGGGACCACTGGAAACACCATATATTTT.

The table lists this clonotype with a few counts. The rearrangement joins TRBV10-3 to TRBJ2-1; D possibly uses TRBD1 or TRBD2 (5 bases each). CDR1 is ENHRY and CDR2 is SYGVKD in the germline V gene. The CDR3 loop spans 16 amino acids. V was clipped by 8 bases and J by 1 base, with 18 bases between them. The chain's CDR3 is CAIRSGTGQSYNEQFF. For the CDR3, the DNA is TGTGCCATCCGCAGCGGCACAGGACAATCCTACAATGAGCAGTTCTTC.

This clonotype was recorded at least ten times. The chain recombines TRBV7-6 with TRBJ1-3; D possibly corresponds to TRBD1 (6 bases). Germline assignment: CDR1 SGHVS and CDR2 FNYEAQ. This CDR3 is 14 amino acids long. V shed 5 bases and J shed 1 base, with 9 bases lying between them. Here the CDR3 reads CASSSQGSGNTIYF. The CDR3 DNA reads TGTGCCAGCAGCAGTCAGGGGTCTGGAAACACCATATATTTT.

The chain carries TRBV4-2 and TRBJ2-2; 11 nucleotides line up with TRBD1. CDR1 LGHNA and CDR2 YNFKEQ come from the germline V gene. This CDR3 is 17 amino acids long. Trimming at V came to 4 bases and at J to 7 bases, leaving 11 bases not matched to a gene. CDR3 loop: CASSRGQGANNDGELFF. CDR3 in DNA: TGTGCCAGCAGCCGAGGACAGGGGGCGAATAATGACGGGGAGCTGTTTTTT.

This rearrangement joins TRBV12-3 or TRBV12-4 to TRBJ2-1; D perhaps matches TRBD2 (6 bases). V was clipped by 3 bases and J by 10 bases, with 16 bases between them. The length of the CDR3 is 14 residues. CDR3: CASSFYEGGSEQFF. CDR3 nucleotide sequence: TGTGCCAGCAGTTTTTACGAGGGAGGTTCGGAGCAGTTCTTC.

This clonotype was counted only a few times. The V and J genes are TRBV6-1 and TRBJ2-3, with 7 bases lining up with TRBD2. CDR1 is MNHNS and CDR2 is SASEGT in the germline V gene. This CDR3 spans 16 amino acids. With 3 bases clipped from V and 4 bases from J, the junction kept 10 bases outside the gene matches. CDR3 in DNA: TGTGCCAGCAGTGATGGGAGGGCAGGGAGGGCAGATACGCAGTATTTT. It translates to CASSDGRAGRADTQYF.

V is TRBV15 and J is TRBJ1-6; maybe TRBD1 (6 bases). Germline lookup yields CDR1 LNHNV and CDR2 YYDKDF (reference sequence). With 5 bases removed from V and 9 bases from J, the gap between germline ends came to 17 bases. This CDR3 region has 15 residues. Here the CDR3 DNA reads TGTGCCACCAGCGGCGATAGGGGGGTAGGTTCACCCCTCCACTTT. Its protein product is CATSGDRGVGSPLHF.

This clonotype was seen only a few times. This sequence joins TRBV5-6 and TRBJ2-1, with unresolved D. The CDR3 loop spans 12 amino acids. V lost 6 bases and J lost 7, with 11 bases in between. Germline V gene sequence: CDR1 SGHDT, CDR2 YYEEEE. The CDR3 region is CASNLKGNEQFF. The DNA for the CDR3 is TGTGCCAGCAACCTTAAAGGGAATGAGCAGTTCTTC.

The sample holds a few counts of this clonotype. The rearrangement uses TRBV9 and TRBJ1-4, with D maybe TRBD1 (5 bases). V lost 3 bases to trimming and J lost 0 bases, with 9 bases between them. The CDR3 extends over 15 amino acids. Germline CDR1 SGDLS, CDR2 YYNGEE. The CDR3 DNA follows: TGTGCCAGCAGCGGCTGGGGGACAACTAATGAAAAACTGTTTTTT. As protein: CASSGWGTTNEKLFF.

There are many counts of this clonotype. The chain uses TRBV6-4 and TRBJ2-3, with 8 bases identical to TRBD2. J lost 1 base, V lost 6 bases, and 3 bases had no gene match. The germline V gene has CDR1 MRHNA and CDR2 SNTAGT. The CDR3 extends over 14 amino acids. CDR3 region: CASSPLAGTDTQYF. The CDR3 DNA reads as TGTGCCAGCAGCCCACTAGCGGGCACAGATACGCAGTATTTT.

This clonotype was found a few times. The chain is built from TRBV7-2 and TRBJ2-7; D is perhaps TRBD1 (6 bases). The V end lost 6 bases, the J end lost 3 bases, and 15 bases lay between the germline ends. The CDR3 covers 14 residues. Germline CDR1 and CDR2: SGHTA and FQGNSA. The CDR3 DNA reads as TGTGCCAGCAGTCAAATTACAGGGTTCTACGAGCAGTACGTC. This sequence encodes CASSQITGFYEQYV.

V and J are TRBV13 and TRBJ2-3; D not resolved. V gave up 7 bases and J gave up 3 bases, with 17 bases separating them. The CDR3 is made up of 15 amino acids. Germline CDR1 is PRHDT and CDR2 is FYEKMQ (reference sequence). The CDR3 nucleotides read TGTGCCAGCACCCGACCGGACCTACTAACAGATACGCAGTATTTT. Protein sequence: CASTRPDLLTDTQYF. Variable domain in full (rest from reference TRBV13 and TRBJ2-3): AAGVIQSPRHLIKEKRETATLKCYPIPRHDTVYWYQQGPGQDPQFLISFYEKMQSDKGSIPDRFSAQQFSDYHSELNMSSLELGDSALYFCASTRPDLLTDTQYFGPGTRLTVL.

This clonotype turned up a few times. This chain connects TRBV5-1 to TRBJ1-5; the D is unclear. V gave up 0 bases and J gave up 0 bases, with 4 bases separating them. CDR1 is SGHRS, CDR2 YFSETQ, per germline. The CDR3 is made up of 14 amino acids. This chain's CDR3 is CASSLGPSNQPQHF. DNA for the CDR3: TGCGCCAGCAGCTTGGGTCCTAGCAATCAGCCCCAGCATTTT.

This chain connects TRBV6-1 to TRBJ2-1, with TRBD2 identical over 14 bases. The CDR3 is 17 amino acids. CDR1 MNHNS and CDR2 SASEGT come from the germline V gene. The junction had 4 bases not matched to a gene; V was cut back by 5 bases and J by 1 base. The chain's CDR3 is CASSPGLAGESYNEQFF. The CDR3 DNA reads TGTGCCAGCAGTCCGGGACTAGCGGGGGAGTCCTACAATGAGCAGTTCTTC.

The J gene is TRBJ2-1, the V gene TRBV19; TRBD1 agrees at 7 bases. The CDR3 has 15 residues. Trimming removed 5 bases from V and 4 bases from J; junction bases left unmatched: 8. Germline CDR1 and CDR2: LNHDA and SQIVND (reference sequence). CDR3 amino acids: CASSGVTGTYNEQFF. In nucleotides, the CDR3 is TGTGCCAGTAGTGGGGTGACAGGGACGTACAATGAGCAGTTCTTC.

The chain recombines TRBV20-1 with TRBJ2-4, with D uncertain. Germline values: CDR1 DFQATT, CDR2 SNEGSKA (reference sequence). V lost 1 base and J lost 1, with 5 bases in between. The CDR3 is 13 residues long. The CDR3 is CSARARAKNIQYF. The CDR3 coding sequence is TGCAGTGCTAGAGCCAGGGCCAAAAACATTCAGTACTTC.

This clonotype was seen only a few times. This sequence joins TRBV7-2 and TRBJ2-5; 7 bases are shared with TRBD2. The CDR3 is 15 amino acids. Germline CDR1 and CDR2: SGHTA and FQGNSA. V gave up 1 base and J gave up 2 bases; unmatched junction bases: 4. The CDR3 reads CASSLGLALQETQYF. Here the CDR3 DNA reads TGTGCCAGCAGCTTAGGACTAGCCCTACAAGAGACCCAGTACTTC.

CDR3 in DNA: TGCGCCAGCAGCCAACCTACTAGGGGGTCCTACAATGAGCAGTTCTTC. Translated: CASSQPTRGSYNEQFF. This sequence joins TRBV4-1 and TRBJ2-1; D may be TRBD1 (6 bases). The CDR3 consists of 16 residues. Looked up from germline, CDR1 is MGHRA and CDR2 is YSYEKL. V gave up 2 bases and J gave up 1 base, with 12 bases separating them.

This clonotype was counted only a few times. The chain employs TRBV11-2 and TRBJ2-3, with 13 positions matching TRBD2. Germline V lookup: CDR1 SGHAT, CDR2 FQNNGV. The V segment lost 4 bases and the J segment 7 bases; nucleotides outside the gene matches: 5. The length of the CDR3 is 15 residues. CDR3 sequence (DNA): TGTGCCAGCAGCTCACTAGCGGGGGGGCAAAATACGCAGTATTTT. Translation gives CASSSLAGGQNTQYF.

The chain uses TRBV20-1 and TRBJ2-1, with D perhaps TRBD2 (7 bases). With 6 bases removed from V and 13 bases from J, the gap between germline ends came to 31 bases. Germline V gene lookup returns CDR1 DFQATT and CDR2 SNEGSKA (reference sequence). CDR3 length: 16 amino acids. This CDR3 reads CSAPRWGGRRSVGQFF. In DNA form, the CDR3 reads TGCAGTGCCCCCCGGTGGGGGGGGCGACGCTCTGTAGGACAGTTCTTC.

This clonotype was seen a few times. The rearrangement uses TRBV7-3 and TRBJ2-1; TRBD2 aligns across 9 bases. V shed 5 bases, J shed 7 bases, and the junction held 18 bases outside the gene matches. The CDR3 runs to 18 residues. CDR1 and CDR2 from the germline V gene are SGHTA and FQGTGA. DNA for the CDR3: TGTGCCAGCAGCCCTAACCCGCTTGGTAGCGGGGGCTGGAATGAGCAGTTCTTC. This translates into CASSPNPLGSGGWNEQFF.

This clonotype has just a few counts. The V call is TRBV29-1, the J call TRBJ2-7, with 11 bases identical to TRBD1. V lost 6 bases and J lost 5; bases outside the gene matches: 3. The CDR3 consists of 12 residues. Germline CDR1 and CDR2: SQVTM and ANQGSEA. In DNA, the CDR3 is TGCAGCGTAAGGACAGGGGGCAACGAGCAGTACGTC. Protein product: CSVRTGGNEQYV.

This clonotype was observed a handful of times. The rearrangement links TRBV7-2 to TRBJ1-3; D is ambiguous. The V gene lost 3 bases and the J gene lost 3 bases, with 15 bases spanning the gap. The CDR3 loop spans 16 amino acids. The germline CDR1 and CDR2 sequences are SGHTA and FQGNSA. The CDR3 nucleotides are TGTGCCAGCAGCTTGATGCCTGGGTATAGTGGAAACACCATATATTTT. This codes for CASSLMPGYSGNTIYF.

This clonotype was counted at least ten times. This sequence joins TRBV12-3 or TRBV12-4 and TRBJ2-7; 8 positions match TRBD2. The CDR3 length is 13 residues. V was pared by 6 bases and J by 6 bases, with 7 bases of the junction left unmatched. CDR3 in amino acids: CASRLLAVGEQYF. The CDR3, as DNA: TGTGCCAGCAGGCTACTAGCGGTCGGCGAGCAGTACTTC.

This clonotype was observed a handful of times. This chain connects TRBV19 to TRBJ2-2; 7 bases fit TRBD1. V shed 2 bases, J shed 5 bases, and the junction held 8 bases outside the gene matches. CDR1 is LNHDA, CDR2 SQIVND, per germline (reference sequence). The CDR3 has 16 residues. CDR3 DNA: TGTGCCAGTAGTATACCCACCGGGACAGCGACCGGGGAGCTGTTTTTT. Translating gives CASSIPTGTATGELFF.

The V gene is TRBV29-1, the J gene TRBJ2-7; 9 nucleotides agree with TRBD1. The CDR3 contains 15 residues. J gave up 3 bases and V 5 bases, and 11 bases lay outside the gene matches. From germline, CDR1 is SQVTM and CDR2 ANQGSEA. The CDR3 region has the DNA TGCAGCGTTTCCCCGGGACAGGGTAAGGGCTACGAGCAGTACGTC. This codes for CSVSPGQGKGYEQYV.

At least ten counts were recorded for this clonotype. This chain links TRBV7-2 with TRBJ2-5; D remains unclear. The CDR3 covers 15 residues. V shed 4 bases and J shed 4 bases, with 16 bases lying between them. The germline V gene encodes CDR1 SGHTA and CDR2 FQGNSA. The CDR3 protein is CASSSLGRFSETQYF. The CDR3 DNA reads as TGTGCCAGCAGCTCCCTGGGCCGTTTTTCAGAGACCCAGTACTTC.

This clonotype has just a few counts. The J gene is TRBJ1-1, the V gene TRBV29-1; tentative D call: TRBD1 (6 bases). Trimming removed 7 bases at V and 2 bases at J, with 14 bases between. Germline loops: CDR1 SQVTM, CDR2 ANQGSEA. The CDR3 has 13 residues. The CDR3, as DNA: TGCAGCGCCTCGGACAGCGAAAACACTGAAGCTTTCTTT. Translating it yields CSASDSENTEAFF.

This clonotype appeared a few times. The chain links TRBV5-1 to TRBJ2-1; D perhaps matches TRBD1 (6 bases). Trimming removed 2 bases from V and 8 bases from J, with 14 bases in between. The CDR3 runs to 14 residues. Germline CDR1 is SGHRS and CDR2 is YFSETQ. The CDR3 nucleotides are TGCGCCAGCAGCTTCCCATTGACAGGCCATGAGCAGTTCTTC. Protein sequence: CASSFPLTGHEQFF.

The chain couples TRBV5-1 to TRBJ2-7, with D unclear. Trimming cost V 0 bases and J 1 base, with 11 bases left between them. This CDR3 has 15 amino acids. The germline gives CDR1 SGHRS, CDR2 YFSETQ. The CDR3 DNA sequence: TGCGCCAGCAGCTTGGCCGACTTCGAGTCCTACGAGCAGTACGTC. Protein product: CASSLADFESYEQYV.

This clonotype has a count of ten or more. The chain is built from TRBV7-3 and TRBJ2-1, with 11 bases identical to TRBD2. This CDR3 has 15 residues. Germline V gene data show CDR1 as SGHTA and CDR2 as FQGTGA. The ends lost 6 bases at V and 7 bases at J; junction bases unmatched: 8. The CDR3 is CASRFSGGASNEQFF. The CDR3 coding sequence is TGTGCCAGCAGGTTTAGCGGGGGGGCAAGTAATGAGCAGTTCTTC.